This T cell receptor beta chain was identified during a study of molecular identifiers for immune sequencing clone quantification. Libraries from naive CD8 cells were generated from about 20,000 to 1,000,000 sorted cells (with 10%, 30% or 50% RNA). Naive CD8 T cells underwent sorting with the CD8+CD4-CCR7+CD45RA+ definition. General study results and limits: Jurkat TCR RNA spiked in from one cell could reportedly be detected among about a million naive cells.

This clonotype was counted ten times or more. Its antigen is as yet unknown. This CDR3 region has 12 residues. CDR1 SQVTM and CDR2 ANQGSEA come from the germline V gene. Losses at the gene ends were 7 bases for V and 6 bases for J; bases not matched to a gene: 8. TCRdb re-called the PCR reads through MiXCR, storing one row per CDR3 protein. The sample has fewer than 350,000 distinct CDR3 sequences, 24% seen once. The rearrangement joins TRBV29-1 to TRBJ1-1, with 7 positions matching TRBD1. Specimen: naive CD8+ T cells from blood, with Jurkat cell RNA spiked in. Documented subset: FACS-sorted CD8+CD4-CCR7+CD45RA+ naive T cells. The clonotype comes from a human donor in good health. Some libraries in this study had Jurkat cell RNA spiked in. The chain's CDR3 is CSAADRASEAFF. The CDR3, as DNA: TGCAGCGCTGCAGACAGGGCTTCTGAAGCTTTCTTT.